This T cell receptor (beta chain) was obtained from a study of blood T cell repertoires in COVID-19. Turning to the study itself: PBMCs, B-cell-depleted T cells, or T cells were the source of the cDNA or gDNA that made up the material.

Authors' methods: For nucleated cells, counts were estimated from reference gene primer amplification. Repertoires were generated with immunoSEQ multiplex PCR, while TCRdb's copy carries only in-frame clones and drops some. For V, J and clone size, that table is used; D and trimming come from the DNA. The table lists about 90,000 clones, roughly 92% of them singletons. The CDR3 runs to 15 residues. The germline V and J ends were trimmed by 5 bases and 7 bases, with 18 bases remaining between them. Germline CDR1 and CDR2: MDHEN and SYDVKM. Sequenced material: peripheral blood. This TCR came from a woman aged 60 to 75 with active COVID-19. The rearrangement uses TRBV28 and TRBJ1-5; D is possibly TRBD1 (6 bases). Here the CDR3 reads CASSIRQARGQPQHF. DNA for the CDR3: TGTGCCAGCAGTATCCGACAGGCACGGGGACAGCCCCAGCATTTT. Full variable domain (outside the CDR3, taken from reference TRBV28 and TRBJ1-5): DVKVTQSSRYLVKRTGEKVFLECVQDMDHENMFWYRQDPGLGLRLIYFSYDVKMKEKGDIPEGYSVSREKKERFSLILESASTNQTSMYLCASSIRQARGQPQHFGDGTRLSIL.